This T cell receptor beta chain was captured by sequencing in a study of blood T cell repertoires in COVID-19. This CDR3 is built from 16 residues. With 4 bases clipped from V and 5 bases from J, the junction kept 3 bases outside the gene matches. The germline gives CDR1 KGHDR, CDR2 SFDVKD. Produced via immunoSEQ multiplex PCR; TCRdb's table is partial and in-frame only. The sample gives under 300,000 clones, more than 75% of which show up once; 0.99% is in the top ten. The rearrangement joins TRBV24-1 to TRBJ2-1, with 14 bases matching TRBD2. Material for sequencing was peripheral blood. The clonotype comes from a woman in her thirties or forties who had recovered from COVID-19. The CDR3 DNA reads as TGTGCCACCAGTGACCTGGGACTAGCGGGGGACAATGAGCAGTTCTTC. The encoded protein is CATSDLGLAGDNEQFF.